The 15 T cell receptor beta chains below were found in one sample sequenced in a study of blood T cells in healthy people across ages. Primers used in a second PCR of about 7 to 12 cycles were a sample-barcoded 5' primer and a J-beta primer mix. TCRdb analysed the 5' RACE reads with MiXCR anew, one entry per CDR3 protein. Seen here are 2 million or so distinct CDR3 sequences, about 50% observed once, and the top ten hold 2.1%. The specimen sequenced was blood. The receptors shown here come from a woman aged 40 to 55 in good health.

The chain recombines TRBV27 with TRBJ2-3; TRBD2 matches 11 bases. This CDR3 is built from 15 residues. J lost 6 bases, V lost 5 bases, and 7 bases had no gene match. Looked up from germline, CDR1 is MNHEY and CDR2 is SMNVEV (reference sequence). CDR3 bases: TGTGCCAGCAGTCTTTTACTAGCGGGAGTTGATACGCAGTATTTT. Amino acids: CASSLLLAGVDTQYF.

This chain links TRBV4-1 with TRBJ2-3; unclear D gene. This CDR3 contains 15 residues. Looked up from germline, CDR1 is MGHRA and CDR2 is YSYEKL. Deletions cut 4 bases from V and 4 bases from J, with 15 bases between. The CDR3, as DNA: TGCGCCAGCAGCCCATGGACCCCAGGATCAGATACGCAGTATTTT. It is translated as CASSPWTPGSDTQYF.

This clonotype was counted only a few times. The V gene is TRBV7-8, the J gene TRBJ1-5; D remains unclear. V lost 5 bases to trimming and J lost 0 bases, with 14 bases between them. This CDR3 comprises 16 residues. Looked up from germline, CDR1 is SGHVS and CDR2 is FQNEAQ. This CDR3 is CASSAGSKASNQPQHF. The DNA for the CDR3 is TGTGCCAGCAGCGCGGGATCAAAAGCTAGCAATCAGCCCCAGCATTTT.

The table lists this clonotype with a few counts. This rearrangement joins TRBV4-3 to TRBJ2-1; TRBD2 might be the D (6 bases). The CDR3 is 16 amino acids. The V and J ends lost 0 bases and 7 bases respectively, with 16 bases between them. CDR1 and CDR2 (germline): LGHNA, YSLEER. CDR3 loop: CASSQEIGGAPNEQFF. The DNA of the CDR3 is TGCGCCAGCAGCCAAGAGATCGGGGGAGCGCCTAATGAGCAGTTCTTC.

The rearrangement links TRBV9 to TRBJ1-2; D not certain. CDR1 and CDR2 from the germline V gene are SGDLS and YYNGEE. The ends were cut back, 4 bases at V and 2 bases at J, with 18 bases in the middle. The CDR3 loop spans 16 amino acids. CDR3 bases: TGTGCCAGCAGCCCCAGTCCTGTCCCTGACAACTATGGCTACACCTTC. This sequence encodes CASSPSPVPDNYGYTF.

In regard to this clonotype: At one end, the junction sequence differs from germline, possibly due to a read error. J is TRBJ2-4 and V is TRBV7-2; TRBD1 is a possible D gene (6 bases). This CDR3 has 15 amino acids. Germline V gene sequence: CDR1 SGHTA, CDR2 FQGNSA. The CDR3 loop is CASSLGAKSKHIQYF. The CDR3 nucleotides read TGTGCCAGCAGCCTGGGGGCCAAGTCCAAACACATTCAGTACTTC.

V is TRBV7-2 and J is TRBJ2-5; perhaps TRBD1 as D (5 bases). V dropped 3 bases and J dropped 0 bases, with 11 bases sitting between them. CDR1 and CDR2 from the germline V gene are SGHTA and FQGNSA. The CDR3 contains 15 residues. In nucleotides, the CDR3 is TGTGCCAGCAGCTTGGCCTCGACAGACCAAGAGACCCAGTACTTC. Its translation: CASSLASTDQETQYF.

This chain connects TRBV20-1 to TRBJ1-4; D is unclear. The CDR3 runs to 15 residues. V was trimmed by 2 bases and J by 7 bases, leaving 17 bases between them. Germline V lookup: CDR1 DFQATT, CDR2 SNEGSKA (reference sequence). CDR3 sequence: CSARPTQTRGEKLFF. The CDR3 nucleotides are TGCAGTGCTAGACCGACCCAAACCCGCGGTGAAAAACTGTTTTTT.

This chain joins TRBV6-2 or TRBV6-3 and TRBJ2-7, with 9 bases that match TRBD1. Germline CDR1 reads MNHEY; CDR2 reads SVGEGT. After removal of 0 bases from V and 2 bases from J, the junction contained 8 bases not matched to a gene. The length of the CDR3 is 17 residues. CDR3 in amino acids: CASSYSRVTGGPYEQYF. The DNA of the CDR3 is TGTGCCAGCAGTTACTCGAGAGTGACAGGGGGACCCTACGAGCAGTACTTC.

The V gene is TRBV5-5, the J gene TRBJ2-3; no firm D call. The length of the CDR3 is 14 residues. Trimming pared 0 bases from V and 4 bases from J, leaving 9 bases between. CDR1 and CDR2 (germline): SGHKS, YYEKEE (reference sequence). The CDR3 region is CASSLGVASDTQYF. The CDR3 coding sequence is TGTGCCAGCAGCTTGGGAGTTGCGTCAGATACGCAGTATTTT.

The chain uses TRBV4-1 and TRBJ2-3; 9 bases match TRBD2. CDR3 length: 19 residues. CDR1 and CDR2 from the germline V gene are MGHRA and YSYEKL. V lost 4 bases to trimming and J lost 4 bases; unmatched junction nucleotides: 18. The CDR3 sequence is CASSLIRGGGAALSDTQYF. CDR3 nucleotides: TGCGCCAGCAGCCTCATCCGGGGCGGGGGGGCCGCGCTCTCAGATACGCAGTATTTT.

This chain joins TRBV28 and TRBJ1-5; TRBD1 might be the D (5 bases). The CDR3 length is 12 residues. The ends were cut back, 6 bases at V and 7 bases at J, with 10 bases in the middle. The germline CDR1 and CDR2 sequences are MDHEN and SYDVKM. The CDR3 region has the DNA TGTGCCAGCAGCTCAGGGCCCCAGCCCCAGCATTTT. Its translation is CASSSGPQPQHF.

The sample holds one count of this clonotype. This chain uses TRBV10-3 with TRBJ1-1, with D possibly matching TRBD1 (5 bases). From germline, CDR1 is ENHRY and CDR2 SYGVKD. Trimming stripped 5 bases from V and 6 bases from J, with 10 bases between. The CDR3 is made up of 12 amino acids. The CDR3 bases are TGTGCCATCAGTCCGGGACCGTCTGAAGCTTTCTTT. This translates into CAISPGPSEAFF.

This chain uses TRBV28 with TRBJ2-3, with D possibly being TRBD2 (6 bases). CDR3 size: 13 residues. The V end lost 11 bases, the J end lost 5 bases, and 17 bases lay between the germline ends. Germline V gene sequence: CDR1 MDHEN, CDR2 SYDVKM. CDR3 bases: TGTGCCTGCAAGACTAGGGGAATAGATACGCAGTATTTT. It translates to CACKTRGIDTQYF.

The chain uses TRBV18 and TRBJ1-6, with D tentatively TRBD1 (6 bases). This CDR3 comprises 16 residues. Between the trimmed V and J ends, which lost 1 base and 7 bases, there was a span of 14 bases. Looked up from germline, CDR1 is KGHSH and CDR2 is LQKENI. CDR3 sequence (DNA): TGTGCCAGCTCACCACTCCCGGGACAAGGAAATTCACCCCTCCACTTT. This encodes CASSPLPGQGNSPLHF.